The rows below give T cell receptor beta chains drawn from one sample of a study of T cell responses to AZD1222 COVID-19 vaccine. Profiling relied on immunoSEQ multiplex PCR, and the TCRdb table lists in-frame clones only, not all of them. The sample includes under 150,000 clones, 87% of them seen just once. Sequencing was performed on peripheral blood, taken 28 days after the second AZD1222 dose. Source of these receptors: an adult who received the AZD1222 COVID-19 vaccine. CDR3s include the opening cysteine and the closing phenylalanine or tryptophan. Each record gives: D gene, J gene, V gene, clone size, CDR3 protein, CDR3 DNA. D genes are given only for firm matches. Part of the rows lack a size; the others show once, few, many or a class for expanded clones.

D gene: TRBD2
J gene: TRBJ2-1
V gene: TRBV7-3
clone size: .
CDR3 protein: CASSFLAGGLNEQFF
CDR3 DNA: TGTGCCAGCAGCTTTCTAGCGGGGGGGCTCAATGAGCAGTTCTTC

D gene: .
J gene: TRBJ2-6
V gene: TRBV7-3
clone size: .
CDR3 protein: CASSSLPSGANVLTF
CDR3 DNA: TGTGCCAGCAGCTCTCTGCCCTCTGGGGCCAACGTCCTGACTTTC

D gene: .
J gene: TRBJ1-1
V gene: TRBV11-2
clone size: .
CDR3 protein: CASSSPQSRNTEAFF
CDR3 DNA: TGTGCCAGCAGCTCACCCCAAAGTCGGAACACTGAAGCTTTCTTT

D gene: .
J gene: TRBJ1-1
V gene: TRBV3-1/TRBV3-2
clone size: once
CDR3 protein: CASSQAMDGERAFF
CDR3 DNA: TGTGCCAGCAGCCAAGCAATGGACGGAGAAAGGGCTTTCTTT

D gene: .
J gene: TRBJ2-3
V gene: TRBV6-4
clone size: .
CDR3 protein: CASRAVDTDTQYF
CDR3 DNA: TGTGCCAGCAGAGCGGTTGACACAGATACGCAGTATTTT

D gene: TRBD2
J gene: TRBJ2-1
V gene: TRBV7-3
clone size: .
CDR3 protein: CASSLSGGPYNEQFF
CDR3 DNA: TGTGCCAGCAGCCTTAGCGGGGGGCCATACAATGAGCAGTTCTTC

D gene: .
J gene: TRBJ2-6
V gene: TRBV19
clone size: few
CDR3 protein: CASRTSGANVLTF
CDR3 DNA: TGTGCCTCAAGGACTTCTGGGGCCAACGTCCTGACTTTC

D gene: .
J gene: TRBJ1-5
V gene: TRBV19
clone size: .
CDR3 protein: CASRHPGVRNQPQHF
CDR3 DNA: TGTGCCAGTAGACATCCAGGGGTAAGAAATCAGCCCCAGCATTTT

D gene: .
J gene: TRBJ1-1
V gene: TRBV7-3
clone size: .
CDR3 protein: CASSLTGRAAGKMDTEAFF
CDR3 DNA: TGTGCCAGCAGCTTAACTGGTAGGGCGGCAGGAAAGATGGACACTGAAGCTTTCTTT

D gene: .
J gene: TRBJ2-3
V gene: TRBV4-2
clone size: .
CDR3 protein: CASSQGGATDTQYF
CDR3 DNA: TGTGCCAGCAGCCAAGGGGGGGCTACAGATACGCAGTATTTT

D gene: TRBD1
J gene: TRBJ1-4
V gene: TRBV28
clone size: once
CDR3 protein: CASSPRTGTNEKLFF
CDR3 DNA: TGTGCCAGCAGTCCTAGGACAGGGACGAATGAAAAACTGTTTTTT